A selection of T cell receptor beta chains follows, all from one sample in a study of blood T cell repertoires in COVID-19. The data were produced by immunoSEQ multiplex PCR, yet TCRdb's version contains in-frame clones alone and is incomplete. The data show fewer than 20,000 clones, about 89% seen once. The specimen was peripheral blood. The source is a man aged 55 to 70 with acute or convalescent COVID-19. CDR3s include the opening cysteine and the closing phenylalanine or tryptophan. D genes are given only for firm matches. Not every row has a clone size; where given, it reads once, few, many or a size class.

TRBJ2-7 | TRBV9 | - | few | TGTGCCAGCAGCCCCTACTGGGCGCAGGGCTACGAGCAGTACTTC | CASSPYWAQGYEQYF
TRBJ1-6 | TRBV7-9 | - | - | TGTGCCAGCAGCTCGGAGATTTCACCCCTCCACTTT | CASSSEISPLHF
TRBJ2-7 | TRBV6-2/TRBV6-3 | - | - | TGTGCCAGCAGTTACTTGTCCCGCGTCATCGACGAGCAGTACTTC | CASSYLSRVIDEQYF
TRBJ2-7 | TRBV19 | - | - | TGTGCCAGTAGTATGTCGGAGGCTTTCTACGAGCAGTACTTC | CASSMSEAFYEQYF
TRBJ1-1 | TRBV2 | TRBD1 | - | TGTGCCAGCAGGTCCGGGACAGGGGGGACTGAAGCTTTCTTT | CASRSGTGGTEAFF
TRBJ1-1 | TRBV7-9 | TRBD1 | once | TGTGCCAGCAGCTCCCAGGGACAGGGGGACACTGAAGCTTTCTTT | CASSSQGQGDTEAFF
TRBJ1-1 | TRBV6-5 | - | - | TGTGCCAGCTCCGGAGTAGGCGTAAGAACTGAAGCTTTCTTT | CASSGVGVRTEAFF
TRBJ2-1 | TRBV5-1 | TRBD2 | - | TGCGCCAGCAGCCCCCGGACTAGCGGCATCCCCAATGAGCAGTTCTTC | CASSPRTSGIPNEQFF
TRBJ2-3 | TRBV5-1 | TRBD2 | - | TGCGCCAGCAGCTTGGAGGCTAGCGGGGTTAGCACAGATACGCAGTATTTT | CASSLEASGVSTDTQYF
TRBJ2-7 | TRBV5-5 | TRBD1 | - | TGTGCCAGCAGCTTGGAGGGGACAGCCTACGAGCAGTACTTC | CASSLEGTAYEQYF
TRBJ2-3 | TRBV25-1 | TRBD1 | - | TGTGCCAGCAGTGAAGAGGGGGCGTCTAGGACAGATACGCAGTATTTT | CASSEEGASRTDTQYF
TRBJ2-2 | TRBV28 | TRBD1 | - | TGTGCCAGCAGTGGGGACAGGCCGATAGCCACGAACACCGGGGAGCTGTTTTTT | CASSGDRPIATNTGELFF
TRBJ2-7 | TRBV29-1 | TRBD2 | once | TGCAGCGGGCAACTAGCGGGGGCTGGCGAGCAGTACTTC | CSGQLAGAGEQYF
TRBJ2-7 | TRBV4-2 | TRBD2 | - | TGTGCCAGCAGCGAACAAGCGGGGGGGATTTACGAGCAGTACTTC | CASSEQAGGIYEQYF